Listed here are 5 T cell receptor beta chains from one sample, sequenced in a study of blood T cell repertoires in COVID-19. Sequenced by immunoSEQ multiplex PCR; TCRdb stores in-frame clones only, minus some. This sample has about 240,000 clones, with 82% found just once. The specimen sequenced was peripheral blood. The receptors shown here come from a woman aged 55-75 years with active or convalescent COVID-19.

The chain has TRBV3-1 (or the pseudogene TRBV3-2) and TRBJ1-1; 7 nucleotides line up with TRBD1. V was clipped by 4 bases and J by 5 bases; unmatched bases: 1. This CDR3 is built from 12 residues. CDR1 LGHDT and CDR2 YNNKEL come from the germline V gene (reference sequence). CDR3 residues: CASSRGQTEAFF. CDR3 DNA sequence: TGTGCCAGCAGCCGGGGACAGACTGAAGCTTTCTTT.

The rearrangement uses TRBV5-4 and TRBJ1-2; 10 nucleotides align to TRBD1. The V gene's germline CDR1 is SGHNT and CDR2 YYREEE (reference sequence). The CDR3 totals 15 residues. V lost 4 bases, J lost 4 bases, and 7 bases stayed unmatched. In DNA, the CDR3 is TGTGCCAGCAGCCTCCCGACAGGGGGCAGCTATGGCTACACCTTC. Its protein product is CASSLPTGGSYGYTF.

The V and J genes are TRBV19 and TRBJ2-2; 7 nucleotides line up with TRBD1. V was clipped by 10 bases and J by 6 bases; unmatched bases: 5. The CDR3 loop spans 12 amino acids. Germline V gene sequence: CDR1 LNHDA, CDR2 SQIVND (reference sequence). CDR3 residues: CATRQGSGELFF. DNA of the CDR3: TGTGCCACTCGACAGGGCTCCGGGGAGCTGTTTTTT. The full variable domain, with the rest looked up from reference TRBV19 and TRBJ2-2, is DGGITQSPKYLFRKEGQNVTLSCEQNLNHDAMYWYRQDPGQGLRLIYYSQIVNDFQKGDIAEGYSVSREKKESFPLTVTSAQKNPTAFYLCATRQGSGELFFGEGSRLTVL.

The rearrangement links TRBV30 to TRBJ1-6; TRBD1 matches at 8 bases. CDR1 is GTSNPN, CDR2 SVGIG, per germline (reference sequence). V trimming: 2 bases; J trimming: 8 bases; junction bases outside the gene matches: 2. The CDR3 is made up of 13 amino acids. The CDR3 DNA sequence: TGTGCCTGGAGTTCACAGGGGGATTCACCCCTCCACTTT. Translated, it gives CAWSSQGDSPLHF.

The genes are TRBV2 and TRBJ2-5; 10 bases match TRBD2. The CDR3 runs to 14 residues. The V segment lost 5 bases and the J segment 1 base; nucleotides outside the gene matches: 1. Germline CDR1 SNHLY, CDR2 FYNNEI. CDR3 amino acids: CASSKRGGQETQYF. The CDR3 DNA reads as TGTGCCAGCAGTAAGCGGGGGGGCCAAGAGACCCAGTACTTC.